This is a list of T cell receptor beta chains from one sample in a study of blood T cell repertoires in COVID-19. The table came from immunoSEQ multiplex PCR; TCRdb's copy has only in-frame clones and leaves some out. The data show 110,000 to 150,000 clones, with approximately 80% seen just once and 1.5% to 2% held by the top ten. Sequenced: PBMCs or T cells enriched from blood (not recorded which). Receptor source: a woman between 18 and 29 years old who had been exposed to COVID-19. The CDR3 runs from the conserved cysteine through the conserved F or W. The order of the fields is CDR3 length, V gene, D gene, J gene, clone size, CDR3 protein, CDR3 DNA. A D gene is named only where the DNA matches it firmly. The size field is filled for only some rows; it gives once, few, many or a size class.

>18|TRBV20-1|TRBD2|TRBJ2-4|.
CSASGTSGRPPYGNIQYF
TGCAGTGCTAGTGGGACTAGCGGGAGGCCTCCCTACGGAAACATTCAGTACTTC
>16|TRBV4-2|.|TRBJ2-1|.
CASSSGSTGSYNEQFF
TGTGCCAGCAGCTCGGGGTCTACTGGCTCCTACAATGAGCAGTTCTTC
>15|TRBV7-2|TRBD1|TRBJ1-2|.
CASSFRQGPKDGYTF
TGTGCCAGCAGCTTTCGACAGGGCCCTAAGGATGGCTACACCTTC
>14|TRBV3-1/TRBV3-2|.|TRBJ1-1|.
CASSRLRGGTEAFF
TGTGCCAGCAGCCGCCTAAGGGGGGGCACTGAAGCTTTCTTT
>15|TRBV19|.|TRBJ2-7|.
CASSISPRDSYEQYF
TGTGCCAGTAGTATATCCCCCAGGGACTCCTACGAGCAGTACTTC
>12|TRBV29-1|.|TRBJ2-7|few
CSVELQDYEQYF
TGCAGCGTTGAACTACAGGACTACGAGCAGTACTTC
>11|TRBV14|.|TRBJ1-2|.
CASSSGQIYTF
TGTGCCAGCAGCTCTGGACAGATCTACACCTTC
>15|TRBV5-1|TRBD1|TRBJ1-2|.
CASRIGQGANYGYTF
TGCGCCAGCAGAATCGGACAGGGGGCGAACTATGGCTACACCTTC
>14|TRBV7-8|TRBD1|TRBJ2-7|.
CASSFGQGDYEQYF
TGTGCCAGCAGCTTCGGACAGGGCGACTACGAGCAGTACTTC
>17|TRBV30|.|TRBJ1-6|.
CAWRWQGSRGPNSPLHF
TGTGCCTGGAGATGGCAGGGGAGCCGCGGCCCTAATTCACCCCTCCACTTT
>14|TRBV5-4|TRBD1|TRBJ1-2|.
CASSLRQGVDGYTF
TGTGCCAGCAGCTTGAGGCAGGGGGTGGATGGCTACACCTTC